The source of this T cell receptor beta chain is a study of cytomegalovirus exposure and HLA in healthy donors listed by TCRdb under 2017. Background for the entire study: In an earlier analysis of some 610 of the donors, about 260 Gb of sequence data and some 100 million unique TCR beta sequences from roughly 190 million T cells were reported. An early release that covered about 600 HLA-typed donors contained around 330 gigabases of sequencing data and 70 million to 100 million unique TCR sequences. Among the roughly 390 genotyped donors, approximately 82% belonged to the genetic ancestry cluster associated with self-reported Caucasian donors. The study was designed to test whether signatures of past pathogen exposure could be identified by cataloging public T cell receptors. Using immunosequencing, the study profiled T cell repertoires from about 620 subjects and related those repertoires to cytomegalovirus serostatus. Besides the first cohort of more than 650 subjects, a separate validation cohort made up of 90 to 150 different subjects was used. High-throughput TCR immunosequencing, statistical association of individual TCRs with disease status, and machine learning were combined to predict cytomegalovirus infection status. A later analysis re-analyzed previously published TCR beta repertoires from several hundred donors and added high-resolution HLA genotyping to study TCR occurrence patterns. Rather than using new phenotypic data, the later analysis identified candidate immune exposures from TCR beta sequences and from how often those sequences occurred across donors. To decide whether each TCR beta V gene segment behaved as functional or pseudogenic, an earlier analysis of 587 of the donors relied on high-throughput TCR beta sequencing. Donor age, sex, ethnicity and CMV serostatus were compiled together with the repertoire data. In a later genetic analysis, genome-wide SNP genotypes for about 55% of the roughly 670 donors were used, and that subset was treated as a discovery cohort. All discovery cohort repertoires had been generated using a single sequencing platform. HLA typing included class I and class II loci at four-digit resolution. Typing coverage varied by locus: about 620-630 donors for A, B, C, DRB1 and DQB1; roughly 500 for DQA1; more than 600 for DPA1; more than 450 for DPB1. Several DR-DQ haplotypes were handled as single units for association and clustering because linkage in the cohort was strong. On average, 235,054 unique TCR beta nucleotide sequences were sequenced per donor among more than 350 genotyped donors of the cohort, with around 19% of those sequences being non-productive.

With regard to this clone: Its specific antigen is unknown. The sample holds no much larger clone one base away, and base qualities are not on file.

The cohort was made up of approximately 700 healthy bone marrow donors. Cohort members were all nominally healthy when sampled, although unrecorded immune exposures were likely present. The donor tested CMV seronegative and was one of the 352 seronegative cohort members. Each donor provided a peripheral blood sample, and peripheral blood mononuclear cells were used for TCR beta sequencing. The Qiagen DNeasy Blood Extraction Kit was used to extract genomic DNA from the blood cell samples. The library was made by the immunoSEQ multiplex PCR assay. The multiplex PCR relied on a mix of 60 forward primers for TCR Vbeta segments and 13 reverse primers for TCR Jbeta segments. The CDR3 region of rearranged TCR beta genes was amplified from genomic DNA by a multiplex PCR assay. The Illumina HiSeq System was used to sequence the amplified TCR beta libraries as 87-base-pair reads. The authors processed their data as follows. Across the 640 or so repertoires, a later analysis counted 75 million to 90 million unique TCR beta chains, 9.5 million to 13 million of which were shared by at least two donors. A nearest-neighbor algorithm error-corrected the raw reads and collapsed the reads into unique sequences, merging closely related sequences to remove PCR and sequencing errors. CDR3 sequences were aligned to IMGT reference sequences to assign V, D and J gene segments. For a sequence to be retained, a match of at least six nucleotides to both a V gene segment and a J gene segment was required. Rearrangements were called productive when the CDR3 lacked stop codons and stayed in frame with V and J; all others were non-productive. CDR3 was defined according to IMGT convention as the region running from the second conserved V-encoded cysteine to the conserved J-encoded phenylalanine. In an earlier analysis of approximately 590 of the donors, sequences lacking an unambiguous match to a single V gene segment were excluded. In an earlier analysis of roughly 600 of the donors, a V segment was called functional when productive rearrangements were above 56.7%, and segregating when the standard deviation between donors exceeded 5%. A statistical classification framework was developed to diagnose cytomegalovirus status using the catalog of TCR beta chain sequences. In a later analysis, V and J genes were assigned by comparing TCR nucleotide sequences against IMGT/GENE-DB human TR gene sequences. A later analysis assigned CDR3 sequences and most-parsimonious VDJ recombination scenarios with the TCRdist pipeline. In a later analysis, each TCR beta chain was defined by its CDR3 amino acid sequence together with its V-gene family, and reads without a unique V-gene family were excluded. A later analysis removed over 500 highly shared, low-generation-probability nucleotide sequences to deal with suspected cross-contamination and a sequencing artifact. In a later analysis, a clonal expansion index for each public chain was calculated from normalized within-repertoire ranks of inferred template counts. In a later analysis, generation probabilities were computed using a VDJ recombination model fitted to out-of-frame rearrangements, and the results were checked against IGoR. Hypergeometric tests were used in a later analysis to score TCR-TCR, TCR-HLA and TCR-CMV co-occurrence, with a repertoire-size bias correction applied to the TCR pairs. In a later analysis, false discovery rates were estimated by permuting HLA or CMV assignments 20 times. In a later analysis, co-occurring TCRs were grouped with DBSCAN, and TCRdist sequence similarity was added when clustering was performed within HLA-allele-positive subsets. Repertoires with fewer than 30,000 or more than 120,000 public chains, plus five repertoires with anomalous nucleotide sharing, were excluded from co-occurrence clustering. Here the immuneACCESS table is served through TCRdb, limited to in-frame sequences with V and J called. Missing clones are a known gap in these copies; in checked studies unresolved V genes cover under half, and the rest lacks a known reason. V and J calls and clone size are given by that table; D and trimming were obtained from the DNA. Within this sample are approximately 100,000 clones, with around 80% of them counted one time only. 2% to 2.5% of the sample is held by the ten biggest clonotypes.

General findings and caveats noted by the study authors: At a false discovery rate of 0.05, a later analysis linked roughly 17,000 TCR beta sequences to specific HLA alleles. An earlier analysis of some 560 of the donors showed that most TCR beta V segments appeared in productive rearrangements either about 90% or about 30% of the time, which broadly matched IMGT annotations. The sequencing pipeline was judged likely to have produced a cluster of highly shared sequence variants as a technical artifact. In both the original and validation cohorts, the classifier was reported to diagnose cytomegalovirus status with high specificity and sensitivity. Linkage disequilibrium might explain the correlated functional status among segregating V segments, but an unknown experimental factor could not be ruled out. In a later genetic analysis, a missense DCLRE1C variant was associated with V-gene and J-gene trimming of TCR beta chains, and the association was replicated in an independent cohort. A later analysis reported that several top co-occurrence clusters appeared linked to parvovirus B19, influenza, CMV and Epstein-Barr virus. In a later analysis, HLA-associated TCR beta chains were found to be more clonally expanded and to have lower generation probabilities than equally common non-associated chains. A further reported finding was that TCR beta sequences accurately predicted the HLA-A and HLA-B alleles for most subjects in the first cohort. Three of the identified cytomegalovirus-associated TCR beta chains were confirmed in vitro to be specific for cytomegalovirus antigens. While some public TCRs were present in many individuals, most TCR sequences turned up only very rarely across donors. Strong co-occurrence of HLA alleles, especially DR and DQ, made assigning TCR associations to individual alleles difficult. In a later genetic analysis, fewer N-insertions in productive TCRs were reported among donors in an Asian-associated ancestry cluster than the approximately 710-donor mean. Sequencing depth was assumed to be roughly uniform across donors in the presence/absence analyses, though that assumption may not hold. In the study, around 150 TCR beta chains were listed as associated with cytomegalovirus. It was suggested by the authors that the approach could potentially be generalized to other disease states and immunological phenotypes. In this cohort, only TCR beta chains were sequenced, and detectable features were limited by the absence of alpha or paired-chain data. In a later analysis, most CMV-associated TCR beta chains were found to appear HLA-restricted, with HLA associations seemingly driven largely by CMV exposure. A later analysis found that TCR association rates varied across HLA loci, with DRB1 alleles showing the most associated TCRs and HLA-C alleles the fewest. Immune exposure information for the cohort was limited to CMV serostatus. The earlier analysis of some 560 of the donors excluded some 15 rarely observed V segments, including chromosome 9 orphons, because counts were too low. HLA typing was unavailable for some donors at each locus, so association tests used only the typed subset.

The sequenced material came from PBMCs. This TCR was sampled from a young man in good health and CMV-seronegative.

The nucleotide sequence is given as TGTGCCAGCAGGCCTCGACTAGCTGGGTTCTACGAGCAGTACTTC. The resulting protein is CASRPRLAGFYEQYF. This sequence uses TRBV7-2 and TRBJ2-5, and 7 junctional nucleotides match TRBD2. The tail of the sequence fits TRBJ2-7 better, so the J call may be wrong. Taken from cysteine to phenylalanine, the CDR3 has 15 residues. CDR3 DNA only is kept here, 45 bases in frame from base 1. Looking up the germline V gene yields CDR1 SGHTA and CDR2 FQGNSA.